Each of the 16 T cell receptor beta chains below was sequenced from the same sample in a study of low-dose radiotherapy and immunotherapy resistance in tumors (dated 2022 in TCRdb). Sequenced on an Illumina HiSeq 2500. Superscript III and a set of TRAV- and TRBV-specific primers were used to synthesize first-strand cDNA, so that both TCRalpha and TCRbeta chains were covered. TCRs were amplified with Phusion for roughly 20 PCR cycles using a constant-region primer together with the adapter attached to the V primers. TCRdb reran the public reads through fastp at Q25 and MiXCR, keeping productive beta chains. For every CDR3 protein sequence, its rows merge into one entry that carries the most common genes and DNA. The sample contains about 100,000 distinct CDR3 sequences, roughly 20% of them found a single time. The ten largest account for over 3.5% of the sample. What this sample's time point label stands for: after trial treatment. In the paper's terms, the treatment or condition label means: LDRT plus nivolumab, ipilimumab, low-dose cyclophosphamide and aspirin (RACIN trial).

This sample comprised PBMCs, obtained after low-dose radiotherapy plus immunotherapy. These receptors all stem from a male donor with prostate cancer.

This rearrangement joins TRBV5-1 to TRBJ2-7; no clear D gene. Germline CDR1 is SGHRS and CDR2 is YFSETQ. The CDR3 is 14 amino acids. V was cut by 0 bases and J by 4 bases, with 11 bases left in between. CDR3 sequence: CASSLVDSGYEQYF. CDR3 nucleotide sequence: TGCGCCAGCAGCTTGGTGGATTCAGGATACGAGCAGTACTTC.

The rearrangement joins TRBV5-4 to TRBJ2-3; D gene unclear. V lost 0 bases to trimming and J lost 4 bases, with 9 bases between them. The length of the CDR3 is 14 residues. Per germline, CDR1 SGHNT and CDR2 YYREEE (reference sequence). CDR3 amino acids: CASSLDVSPDTQYF. The CDR3 region has the DNA TGTGCCAGCAGCTTGGATGTTAGCCCAGATACGCAGTATTTT.

This clonotype was counted at least ten times. The chain recombines TRBV10-2 with TRBJ2-3; 7 nucleotides agree with TRBD1. The V gene's germline CDR1 is WSHSY and CDR2 SAAADI. J lost 2 bases, V lost 2 bases, and 1 base had no gene match. The CDR3 sequence is 14 residues long. The CDR3 nucleotides are TGCGCCAGCAGTGAGGGGACAGCCACAGATACGCAGTATTTT. Protein sequence: CASSEGTATDTQYF.

In this sample, this clonotype turned up many times. This chain links TRBV2 with TRBJ2-7; D gene ambiguous. Per the germline V gene, CDR1 is SNHLY and CDR2 is FYNNEI. The V and J ends lost 7 bases and 2 bases respectively, with 9 bases between them. The CDR3 contains 12 residues. The CDR3 region has the DNA TGTGCCAGCAACCCTGGCCCCTACGAGCAGTACTTC. Protein: CASNPGPYEQYF.

This clonotype was counted at least ten times. The V call is TRBV3-1, the J call TRBJ2-7; unclear D gene. Germline V gives CDR1 LGHDT, CDR2 YNNKEL (reference sequence). The CDR3 spans 13 residues. V lost 1 base and J lost 7, with 11 bases in between. In nucleotides, the CDR3 is TGTGCCAGCAGCCAAGCGGCGCCGGAAGAGCAGTACTTC. Translation gives CASSQAAPEEQYF.

This clonotype was seen ten or more times. J is TRBJ2-1 and V is TRBV7-9, with TRBD2 as a possible D gene (7 bases). Trimming left V 5 bases short and J 2 bases short, with 13 bases between. Looked up from germline, CDR1 is SEHNR and CDR2 is FQNEAQ (reference sequence). This CDR3 region has 15 residues. This CDR3 reads CASSPRGATYNEQFF. The CDR3 DNA sequence: TGTGCCAGCAGCCCTCGGGGGGCTACCTACAATGAGCAGTTCTTC.

This clonotype was recorded many times. The gene calls are TRBV6-2 or TRBV6-3 and TRBJ1-1, with D uncertain. This CDR3 has 14 residues. The germline V and J ends were trimmed by 8 bases and 4 bases, with 17 bases remaining between them. Looked up from germline, CDR1 is MNHEY and CDR2 is SVGEGT. The CDR3 region has the DNA TGTGCCAGCTCGAGCACACGTACGTCCACTGAAGCTTTCTTT. This encodes CASSSTRTSTEAFF.

In its sample, this clonotype was seen once. A single base is all that separates this from a far larger clone, so a read error is likely. The V call is TRBV7-9, the J call TRBJ1-1, with D unclear. CDR1 SEHNR and CDR2 FQNEAQ come from the germline V gene (reference sequence). CDR3 length: 16 residues. This chain's CDR3 is CASSLDPEMMNTEAVF. The CDR3 bases are TGTGCCAGCAGCTTAGACCCAGAAATGATGAACACTGAAGCTGTCTTT. The entire variable domain, with the rest obtained from reference TRBV7-9 and TRBJ1-1, is as follows: DTGVSQNPRHKITKRGQNVTFRCDPISEHNRLYWYRQTLGQGPEFLTYFQNEAQLEKSRLLSDRFSAERPKGSFSTLEIQRTEQGDSAMYLCASSLDPEMMNTEAVFGQGTRLTVV.

The gene calls are TRBV27 and TRBJ2-1; the match to TRBD2 covers 9 bases. V was clipped by 8 bases and J by 5 bases; unmatched bases: 13. The CDR3 runs to 16 residues. Germline V CDR1 and CDR2: MNHEY, SMNVEV (reference sequence). CDR3 in amino acids: CASVWAGGIVNNEQFF. The DNA of the CDR3 is TGTGCCAGCGTCTGGGCGGGAGGGATCGTGAACAATGAGCAGTTCTTC.

This clonotype was observed many times. The V gene is TRBV7-9, the J gene TRBJ2-7, with a tentative D call TRBD1 (6 bases). The CDR3 runs to 12 residues. CDR1 is SEHNR and CDR2 is FQNEAQ in the germline V gene (reference sequence). The CDR3 is CALQGRAYEQYF. DNA for the CDR3: TGTGCTCTACAGGGTAGGGCCTACGAGCAGTACTTC. The entire variable domain, with the rest obtained from reference TRBV7-9 and TRBJ2-7, is as follows: DTGVSQNPRHKITKRGQNVTFRCDPISEHNRLYWYRQTLGQGPEFLTYFQNEAQLEKSRLLSDRFSAERPKGSFSTLEIQRTEQGDSAMYLCALQGRAYEQYFGPGTRLTVT.

This clonotype appeared many times. The DNA for the CDR3 is TGTGCCAGCACGGTGACAGATACGCAGTATTTT. It yields the protein CASTVTDTQYF. This sequence joins TRBV25-1 and TRBJ2-3, with unresolved D. The length of the CDR3 is 11 residues. Trimming pared 7 bases from V and 3 bases from J, leaving 5 bases between. Germline V lookup: CDR1 MGHDK, CDR2 SYGVNS. The full variable domain, rest sourced from reference TRBV25-1 and TRBJ2-3, is EADIYQTPRYLVIGTGKKITLECSQTMGHDKMYWYQQDPGMELHLIHYSYGVNSTEKGDLSSESTVSRIRTEHFPLTLESARPSHTSQYLCASTVTDTQYFGPGTRLTVL.

At least ten counts were recorded for this clonotype. The chain uses TRBV11-2 and TRBJ2-3, with 9 bases matching TRBD1. This CDR3 has 16 residues. CDR1 is SGHAT and CDR2 is FQNNGV in the germline V gene. V shed 4 bases, J shed 3 bases, and the junction held 8 bases outside the gene matches. This CDR3 reads CASSSGTGSITDTQYF. CDR3 DNA sequence: TGTGCCAGCAGCTCAGGGACAGGGAGTATTACAGATACGCAGTATTTT.

The chain employs TRBV28 and TRBJ2-1; D may match TRBD1 or TRBD2 (5 bases each). Germline-derived CDR1 and CDR2 are MDHEN and SYDVKM. CDR3 size: 15 residues. Trimming removed 7 bases from V and 7 bases from J, with 20 bases in between. The CDR3 sequence: CASTGRTTGPNEQFF. CDR3 sequence (DNA): TGTGCCAGCACCGGTCGGACGACGGGACCGAATGAGCAGTTCTTC. The whole variable domain, remainder taken from reference TRBV28 and TRBJ2-1, is DVKVTQSSRYLVKRTGEKVFLECVQDMDHENMFWYRQDPGLGLRLIYFSYDVKMKEKGDIPEGYSVSREKKERFSLILESASTNQTSMYLCASTGRTTGPNEQFFGPGTRLTVL.

Regarding this clonotype: A much more abundant neighbour one base away suggests this may be a read error. This chain joins TRBV4-3 and TRBJ1-1; D perhaps matches TRBD1 (5 bases). CDR1 is LGHNA and CDR2 is YSLEER in the germline V gene. The CDR3 loop spans 12 amino acids. CDR3 nucleotide sequence: TGCGCCAGCAGCCAATCCGGGGGGTGGGCTTCCTTT. It specifies CASSQSGGWASF.

This clonotype came up many times. This chain uses TRBV6-2 or TRBV6-3 with TRBJ1-5, with a weak D call TRBD1 (6 bases). CDR3 length: 15 amino acids. Germline V CDR1 and CDR2: MNHEY, SVGEGT. Trimming removed 7 bases from V and 4 bases from J, with 17 bases in between. The CDR3 nucleotides are TGTGCCAGCAATAAACAGGGAGGGGAGAATCAGCCCCAGCATTTT. It is translated as CASNKQGGENQPQHF.

This clonotype has at least ten counts. The rearrangement joins TRBV6-2 or TRBV6-3 to TRBJ1-6; a weak D match, TRBD1 (6 bases). The CDR3 is 18 amino acids. Germline V gene sequence: CDR1 MNHEY, CDR2 SVGEGT. Trimming removed 0 bases at V and 0 bases at J, with 12 bases between. The CDR3 coding sequence is TGTGCCAGCAGTTACTCGGCAGGGGCGAGCTCCTATAATTCACCCCTCCACTTT. It encodes CASSYSAGASSYNSPLHF.